This T cell receptor beta chain was recovered during a study of T cells after yellow fever vaccination. Study-wide points: Although most clonotypes did not, a small share appeared in both CD4 and CD8 compartments. Repertoires obtained by FACS sorting could include abundant clonotypes that entered as contaminants from the bulk population. Peaking faster, on day 5 versus 15, the secondary response was nonetheless weaker.

Comment on this clonotype: What it recognizes is unknown.

Production of TCR cDNA was by 5'RACE template switching, which also added a universal primer site and UMIs. TCRdb passed the 5' RACE reads through MiXCR, listing each CDR3 protein once. In the table there are about 500,000 distinct CDR3 sequences, roughly a sixth of which are singletons. The TCR originated in a man aged 18 to 35 who received the YFV17D yellow fever vaccine. The sample was PBMCs, taken 5 days after the first yellow fever vaccination.

For the CDR3, the DNA is TGTGCCATCAGCCGCCAGACGGCTAGCACAGATACGCAGTATTTT. Translating gives CAISRQTASTDTQYF. The genes are TRBV10-3 and TRBJ2-3, with D hard to call. CDR3 size: 15 residues. Looked up from germline, CDR1 is ENHRY and CDR2 is SYGVKD. V was pared by 6 bases and J by 0 bases, with 13 bases between.